This entry lists 11 T cell receptor beta chains sequenced from one sample in a study of T cells after yellow fever vaccination. TCRdb independently ran MiXCR on the 5' RACE reads; one entry per CDR3 protein. Of some 390,000 distinct CDR3 sequences detected, 18% appear once; the ten largest clones hold about 18%. The sequenced sample was PBMCs, obtained before the yellow fever booster vaccination. Receptors were obtained from a man between 18 and 35 years old who received the YFV17D yellow fever vaccine.

V gene TRBV19 combines with J gene TRBJ2-5; D may be TRBD1 or TRBD2 (5 bases each). The CDR3 has 14 amino acids. Germline V gene data show CDR1 as LNHDA and CDR2 as SQIVND (reference sequence). Trimming pared 5 bases from V and 0 bases from J, leaving 10 bases between. CDR3 sequence: CASSDGGHQETQYF. In DNA, the CDR3 is TGTGCCAGTAGTGATGGGGGTCACCAAGAGACCCAGTACTTC.

The chain is built from TRBV27 and TRBJ2-5; the match to TRBD2 covers 7 bases. V shed 6 bases, J shed 5 bases, and the junction held 9 bases outside the gene matches. From germline, CDR1 is MNHEY and CDR2 SMNVEV (reference sequence). The CDR3 runs 14 residues. The CDR3 loop is CASRGAGLGETQYF. The CDR3 nucleotides are TGTGCCAGCAGGGGAGCGGGGTTGGGTGAGACCCAGTACTTC.

This chain links TRBV12-3 or TRBV12-4 with TRBJ1-1, with a possible D match to TRBD1 (5 bases). V lost 5 bases, J lost 6 bases, and 16 bases lay in between. The CDR3 loop spans 14 amino acids. The CDR3, as DNA: TGTGCCAGCAGTATTGTTCGGGGCAGGTCTGAAGCTTTCTTT. It encodes CASSIVRGRSEAFF.

The chain joins TRBV7-2 to TRBJ1-1, with D unclear. The CDR3 consists of 14 residues. Trimming pared 3 bases from V and 2 bases from J, leaving 10 bases between. Germline CDR1 reads SGHTA; CDR2 reads FQGNSA. CDR3 region: CASSFGLENTEAFF. In DNA form, the CDR3 reads TGTGCCAGCAGCTTCGGATTGGAAAACACTGAAGCTTTCTTT.

The sample holds one count of this clonotype. One end of the junction does not line up with germline, which may come from a read error. The chain joins TRBV10-3 to TRBJ2-3; tentative D call: TRBD2 (5 bases). Germline loops: CDR1 ENHRY, CDR2 SYGVKD. This CDR3 has 15 residues. The CDR3 region is CAIRSGSLNTDMQYF. CDR3 in DNA: TGTGCCATCAGGTCGGGGTCTCTGAACACAGATATGCAGTATTTT.

This clonotype was seen at least ten times. The chain recombines TRBV6-6 with TRBJ2-1; D might be TRBD2 (5 bases). The germline V and J ends were trimmed by 4 bases and 2 bases, with 12 bases remaining between them. Germline CDR1 MNHNY, CDR2 SVGAGI (reference sequence). The CDR3 length is 15 residues. DNA for the CDR3: TGTGCCAGCAGTTCGGAGGATGAGCCCTACAATGAGCAGTTCTTC. It specifies CASSSEDEPYNEQFF.

This clonotype was detected only a few times. The V and J genes are TRBV29-1 and TRBJ1-3, with no clear D. CDR1 and CDR2 (germline): SQVTM, ANQGSEA. The CDR3 is 12 amino acids. V was pared by 2 bases and J by 2 bases, with 4 bases between. Here the CDR3 DNA reads TGCAGCGTTGAAACTGCTGGAAACACCATATATTTT. Translation gives CSVETAGNTIYF.

Ten or more counts support this clonotype. This CDR3 reads CASSPTGMEETQYF. Written as DNA, the CDR3 is TGTGCCAGCAGCCCGACAGGGATGGAAGAGACCCAGTACTTC. V and J are TRBV5-4 and TRBJ2-5, with 7 bases lining up with TRBD1. CDR1 and CDR2 from the germline V gene are SGHNT and YYREEE (reference sequence). J gave up 3 bases and V 4 bases, and 6 bases lay outside the gene matches. CDR3 length: 14 residues.

The chain joins TRBV20-1 to TRBJ1-6, with TRBD1 as a possible D gene (6 bases). V dropped 0 bases and J dropped 7 bases, with 10 bases sitting between them. Germline V CDR1 and CDR2: DFQATT, SNEGSKA (reference sequence). This CDR3 is 14 amino acids long. The CDR3 DNA is TGCAGTGCTAGAGAAGGGGGGCCAAATTCACCCCTCCACTTT. It encodes CSAREGGPNSPLHF.

This clonotype was seen a handful of times. V usage is TRBV15 and J usage is TRBJ2-5; the D gene is possibly TRBD2 (7 bases). V was trimmed by 0 bases and J by 4 bases, leaving 18 bases between them. Germline CDR1 and CDR2: LNHNV and YYDKDF (reference sequence). The CDR3 consists of 17 residues. CDR3 in DNA: TGTGCCACCAGCAGAGATCGGCGCGGGGGCATCCCAGAGACCCAGTACTTC. It translates to CATSRDRRGGIPETQYF.

The chain joins TRBV3-1 to TRBJ2-5; 10 nucleotides agree with TRBD2. After removal of 4 bases from V and 4 bases from J, the junction contained 6 bases not matched to a gene. Germline CDR1 and CDR2: LGHDT and YNNKEL (reference sequence). The CDR3 is 15 residues long. The CDR3 coding sequence is TGTGCCAGCAGCCTCGGCCAGCGGGGGGGAGAGACCCAGTACTTC. Amino acid sequence: CASSLGQRGGETQYF.